This T cell receptor beta chain was obtained from a study of blood T cell repertoires in COVID-19. With 1 base clipped from V and 11 bases from J, the junction kept 12 bases outside the gene matches. Germline CDR1 and CDR2: SQVTM and ANQGSEA. The CDR3 spans 15 residues. Authors' data handling: The assay estimated nucleated cells by amplifying reference gene primers. This table comes from immunoSEQ multiplex PCR, and its TCRdb copy is limited to in-frame clones, with some not included. That table is the source of V, J and clone size, and D and trimming were worked out from the DNA. This repertoire shows 350,000 or so clones, approximately 90% found once; its top ten account for under 2%.

This TCR was sampled from a woman in her twenties or thirties with COVID-19, enrolled during active disease. The sample comprised peripheral blood. The rearrangement joins TRBV29-1 to TRBJ2-5; TRBD2 matches at 11 bases. CDR3 nucleotides: TGCAGCGTTGAAGTGGGGGGACTAGCGGACTTCCTGCAGTACTTC. It codes for CSVEVGGLADFLQYF.